Sequencing of this T cell receptor beta chain was carried out in a study of control samples from healthy donors and cancer patients. V lost 0 bases to trimming and J lost 6 bases, with 10 bases between them. CDR1 is SGHKS and CDR2 is YYEKEE in the germline V gene (reference sequence). The CDR3 extends over 13 amino acids. Profiling relied on immunoSEQ multiplex PCR, and the TCRdb table lists in-frame clones only, not all of them. The sample includes more than 45,000 clones, 80% to 95% of them seen just once. The J gene is TRBJ2-7, the V gene TRBV5-5; the D is unclear. The sequence was collected from a man aged 25 to 40 with colorectal cancer. The source material was PBMCs. Here the CDR3 reads CASSLGKIFEQYF. As DNA, the CDR3 is TGTGCCAGCAGCTTGGGGAAAATCTTCGAGCAGTACTTC. The full variable domain, in which reference TRBV5-5 and TRBJ2-7 provide the parts outside the CDR3, is DAGVTQSPTHLIKTRGQQVTLRCSPISGHKSVSWYQQVLGQGPQFIFQYYEKEERGRGNFPDRFSARQFPNYSSELNVNALLLGDSALYLCASSLGKIFEQYFGPGTRLTVT.